This TCR beta chain was recorded in a study of shared clonotypes between healthy human individuals. Naive CD8 cells lacked CD45RO and underwent positive selection for CCR7, leaving out terminally differentiated effector memory CD45RA+ cells. The CDR3 has 17 residues. Germline assignment: CDR1 SEHNR and CDR2 FQNEAQ (reference sequence). With 3 bases clipped from V and 9 bases from J, the junction kept 14 bases outside the gene matches. The method was immunoSEQ multiplex PCR; TCRdb's version includes in-frame clones alone and lacks a portion of them. The table lists 550,000 to 750,000 clones, about 91% of them singletons.

Sequenced input: naive CD8+ T cells sorted from blood. The TCR comes from a man aged 25-40 years in good health. The genes are TRBV7-9 and TRBJ2-1, with 10 bases lining up with TRBD2. CDR3 DNA: TGTGCCAGCAGCTTCGGGCCCCTAGCGGGAGAAAGGCTTGAGCAGTTCTTC. This sequence encodes CASSFGPLAGERLEQFF. The variable domain in full, with the rest retrieved from reference TRBV7-9 and TRBJ2-1, is DTGVSQNPRHKITKRGQNVTFRCDPISEHNRLYWYRQTLGQGPEFLTYFQNEAQLEKSRLLSDRFSAERPKGSFSTLEIQRTEQGDSAMYLCASSFGPLAGERLEQFFGPGTRLTVL.